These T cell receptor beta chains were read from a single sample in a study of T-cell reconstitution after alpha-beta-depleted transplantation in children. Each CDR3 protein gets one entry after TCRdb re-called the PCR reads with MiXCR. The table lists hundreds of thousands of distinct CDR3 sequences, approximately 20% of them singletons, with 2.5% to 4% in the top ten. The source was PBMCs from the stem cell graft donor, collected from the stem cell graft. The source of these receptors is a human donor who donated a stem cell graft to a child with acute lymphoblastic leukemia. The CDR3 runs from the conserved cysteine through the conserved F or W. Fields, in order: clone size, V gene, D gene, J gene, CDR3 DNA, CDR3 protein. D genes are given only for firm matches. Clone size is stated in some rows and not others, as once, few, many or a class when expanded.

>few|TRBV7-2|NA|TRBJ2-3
TGTGCCAGCAGCTCAACGACAGTCCTTCGCACAGATACGCAGTATTTT
CASSSTTVLRTDTQYF
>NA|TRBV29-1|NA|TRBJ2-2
TGCAGCGTTGTAAAGGCCCCGAACACCGGGGAGCTGTTTTTT
CSVVKAPNTGELFF
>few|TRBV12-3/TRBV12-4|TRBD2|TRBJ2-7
TGTGCCAGCAGTGGAGGGACTAGCGGGAGAAGCGAGCAGTACTTC
CASSGGTSGRSEQYF
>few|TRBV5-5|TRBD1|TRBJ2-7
TGTGCCAGCAGCTTATCAGCCGGGACAGCCGGCCACGAGCAGTACTTC
CASSLSAGTAGHEQYF
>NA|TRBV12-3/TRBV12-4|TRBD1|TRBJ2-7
TGTGCCACTGCGACAGGGGTAACCTACGAGCAGTACTTC
CATATGVTYEQYF
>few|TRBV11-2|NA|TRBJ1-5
TGTGCCAGCAGCTTAGGACCGATTAATCAGCCCCAGCATTTT
CASSLGPINQPQHF
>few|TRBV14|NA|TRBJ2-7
TGTGCCAGCAGCCCCGCGTGGATATCGGACGAGCAGTACTTC
CASSPAWISDEQYF
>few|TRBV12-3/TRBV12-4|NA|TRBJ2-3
TGTGCCAGCAGCTCCCGGGGTGCAGATACGCAGTATTTT
CASSSRGADTQYF
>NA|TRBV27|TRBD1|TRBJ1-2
TGTGCCAGCAGTCCTGGGGACAGAGTAGGGTATGGCTACACCTTC
CASSPGDRVGYGYTF
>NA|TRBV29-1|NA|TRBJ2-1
TGCAGCGTTGATCATAGCTCCTACAATGAGCAGTTCTTC
CSVDHSSYNEQFF
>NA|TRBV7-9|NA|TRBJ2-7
TGTGCCAGCAGCTTCGCGGAGGACGCTTACGAGCAGTACTTC
CASSFAEDAYEQYF
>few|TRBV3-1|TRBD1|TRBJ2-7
TGTGCCAGCAGCCAAGGAGAAGAAACAGGGGGCTGGAAGCAGTACTTC
CASSQGEETGGWKQYF
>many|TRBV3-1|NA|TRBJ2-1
TGTGCCAGCAGCCAGGGGCCGAGCTCCTACAATGAGCAGTTCTTC
CASSQGPSSYNEQFF